This TCR beta chain derives from a study of blood T cell repertoires in COVID-19. Across the study: The origin of the acute and convalescent COVID-19 samples was the United States, Italy and Spain. Sample material is recorded as cDNA or gDNA derived from T cells, B-cell-depleted T cells, or PBMCs.

Seattle enrolled patients during active infection and tracked them longitudinally. The germline V gene has CDR1 MDHEN and CDR2 SYDVKM. V lost 6 bases and J lost 3, with 12 bases in between. The CDR3 has 13 residues. As processed by the authors: Amplification of reference gene primers was used by the study to estimate nucleated cell counts. Some clones are missing from TCRdb's copy, which holds only in-frame ones; the method was immunoSEQ multiplex PCR. V and J calls and clone size are given by that table; D and trimming were obtained from the DNA. The profile covers around 140,000 clones, with 65% to 85% appearing a single time and 8% to 9% taken by the ten largest.

The chain combines TRBV28 with TRBJ2-7; possibly TRBD2 for D (5 bases). The clonotype originates from a man aged 25 to 45 with COVID-19, enrolled during active disease. Sequencing used peripheral blood. CDR3 protein: CASRAGELYEQYF. In DNA, the CDR3 is TGTGCCAGCAGAGCCGGGGAGCTCTACGAGCAGTACTTC. Variable domain in full (rest from reference TRBV28 and TRBJ2-7): DVKVTQSSRYLVKRTGEKVFLECVQDMDHENMFWYRQDPGLGLRLIYFSYDVKMKEKGDIPEGYSVSREKKERFSLILESASTNQTSMYLCASRAGELYEQYFGPGTRLTVT.